Below are 9 T cell receptor beta chains sequenced from a single sample in a study of T cells in Graves' hyperthyroidism and ophthalmopathy. The CDR3 regions of TCR beta were amplified from RNA transcripts. The TCR CDR3 was amplified in a first-round RT-PCR using the HTBI primer set. TCRdb ran MiXCR on the multiplex PCR reads and lists one entry per CDR3 protein. The data show 690,000 or so distinct CDR3 sequences, with over 15% seen just once and roughly 17% held by the top ten. Sequenced: blood. The receptors shown here come from a woman between 50 and 59 years old with Graves' hyperthyroidism that later progressed to Graves' ophthalmopathy.

The chain uses TRBV14 and TRBJ1-4; 7 bases are shared with TRBD1. Unmatched junction bases numbered 11, after V lost 1 base and J lost 3 bases. The CDR3 is 18 amino acids. In germline, CDR1 is SGHDN, CDR2 FVKESK. The CDR3 DNA follows: TGTGCCAGCAGCCAAGCACGACAGGGAGTGGGGGCTAATGAAAAACTGTTTTTT. Its protein is CASSQARQGVGANEKLFF.

The genes are TRBV20-1 and TRBJ2-5, with 8 nucleotides matching TRBD1. Germline CDR1 is DFQATT and CDR2 is SNEGSKA (reference sequence). With 3 bases clipped from V and 7 bases from J, the junction kept 13 bases outside the gene matches. This CDR3 contains 15 residues. CDR3 nucleotide sequence: TGCAGTGCTAGTAGGGCCAGGACAGGGAGAGGGACCCAGTACTTC. Its translation: CSASRARTGRGTQYF.

This chain links TRBV6-5 with TRBJ2-3; D is possibly TRBD2 (5 bases). The CDR3 is made up of 13 amino acids. Germline CDR1 and CDR2: MNHEY and SVGAGI. Trimming removed 7 bases at V and 0 bases at J, with 8 bases between. The CDR3 DNA sequence: TGTGCCAGCATTAGGACTAGCACAGATACGCAGTATTTT. This encodes CASIRTSTDTQYF.

This clonotype was detected ten times or more. The J gene is TRBJ2-6, the V gene TRBV20-1; D not resolved. The CDR3 has 13 residues. CDR1 DFQATT and CDR2 SNEGSKA come from the germline V gene (reference sequence). V lost 1 base and J lost 4, with 5 bases in between. CDR3 nucleotides: TGCAGTGCTAGAGCCCCGGGGGCCAACGTCCTGACTTTC. This gives the protein CSARAPGANVLTF.

In this sample, this clonotype turned up many times. This sequence joins TRBV2 and TRBJ1-1; D remains ambiguous. The V gene's germline CDR1 is SNHLY and CDR2 FYNNEI. The CDR3 loop spans 14 amino acids. V dropped 7 bases and J dropped 4 bases, with 16 bases sitting between them. CDR3 loop: CASTGQTRSTEAFF. In DNA, the CDR3 is TGTGCCAGCACAGGCCAAACGAGGAGCACTGAAGCTTTCTTT.

The chain employs TRBV20-1 and TRBJ1-5; a weak D match, TRBD1 (5 bases). The CDR3 covers 18 residues. Germline CDR1 DFQATT, CDR2 SNEGSKA (reference sequence). The V and J ends lost 1 base and 2 bases respectively, with 21 bases between them. DNA of the CDR3: TGCAGTGCTAGAGTGGATGGGGGGGAATTAGCCGGCAATCAGCCCCAGCATTTT. Translating gives CSARVDGGELAGNQPQHF.

There are a few counts of this clonotype. The chain links TRBV7-9 to TRBJ2-5, with D perhaps matching TRBD1 or TRBD2 (5 bases each). The germline V and J ends were trimmed by 3 bases and 5 bases, with 10 bases remaining between them. This CDR3 is 13 amino acids long. Germline CDR1 is SEHNR and CDR2 is FQNEAQ (reference sequence). CDR3 bases: TGTGCCAGCAGCTTCAGGGAGAAGGAGACCCAGTACTTC. Protein: CASSFREKETQYF.

This clonotype was counted many times. This chain uses TRBV2 with TRBJ2-5, with D perhaps matching TRBD1 or TRBD2 (5 bases each). The ends were cut back, 8 bases at V and 1 base at J, with 20 bases in the middle. The CDR3 covers 16 residues. Germline V gene sequence: CDR1 SNHLY, CDR2 FYNNEI. The CDR3 DNA reads TGTGCCAGCGAAAGGAGGTCTGGGGGACCCCAAGAGACCCAGTACTTC. Amino acid sequence: CASERRSGGPQETQYF.

This clonotype was detected a few times. The chain is built from TRBV29-1 and TRBJ1-4; a possible D gene is TRBD1 (5 bases). Trimming stripped 8 bases from V and 8 bases from J, with 21 bases between. The V gene's germline CDR1 is SQVTM and CDR2 ANQGSEA. This CDR3 is 14 amino acids long. The CDR3 nucleotides are TGCAGCCAATCGCGGGGAGGGAGGGGAGAAAAACTGTTTTTT. Translation gives CSQSRGGRGEKLFF. The whole variable domain, filled in from reference TRBV29-1 and TRBJ1-4, reads SAVISQKPSRDICQRGTSLTIQCQVDSQVTMMFWYRQQPGQSLTLIATANQGSEATYESGFVIDKFPISRPNLTFSTLTVSNMSPEDSSIYLCSQSRGGRGEKLFFGSGTQLSVL.